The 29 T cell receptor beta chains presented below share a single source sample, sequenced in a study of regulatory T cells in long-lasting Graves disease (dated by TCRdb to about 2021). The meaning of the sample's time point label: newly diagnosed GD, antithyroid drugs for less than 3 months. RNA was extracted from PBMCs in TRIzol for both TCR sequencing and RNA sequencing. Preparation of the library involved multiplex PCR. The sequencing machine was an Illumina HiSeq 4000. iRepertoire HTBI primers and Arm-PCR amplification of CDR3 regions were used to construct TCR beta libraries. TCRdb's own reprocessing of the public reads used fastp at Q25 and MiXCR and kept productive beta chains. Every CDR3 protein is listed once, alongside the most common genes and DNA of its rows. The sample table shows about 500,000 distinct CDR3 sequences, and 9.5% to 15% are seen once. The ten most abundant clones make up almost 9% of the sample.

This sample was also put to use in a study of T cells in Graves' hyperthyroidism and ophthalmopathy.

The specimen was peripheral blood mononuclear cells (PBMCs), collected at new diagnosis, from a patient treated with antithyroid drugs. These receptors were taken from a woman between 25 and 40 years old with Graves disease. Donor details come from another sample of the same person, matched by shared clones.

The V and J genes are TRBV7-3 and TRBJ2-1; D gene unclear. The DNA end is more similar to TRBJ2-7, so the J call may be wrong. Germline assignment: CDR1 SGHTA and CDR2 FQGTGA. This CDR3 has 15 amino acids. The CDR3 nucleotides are TGTGCCAGCAGCTTAACGGGTGGGTCCTACAATGAGCAGTACTTC. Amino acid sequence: CASSLTGGSYNEQYF.

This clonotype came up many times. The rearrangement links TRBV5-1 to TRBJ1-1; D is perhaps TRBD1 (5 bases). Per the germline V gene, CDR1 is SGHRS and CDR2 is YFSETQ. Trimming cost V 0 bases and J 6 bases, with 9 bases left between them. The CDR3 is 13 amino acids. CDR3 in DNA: TGCGCCAGCAGCTTGGGGTCAGGGCCTGAAGCTTTCTTT. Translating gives CASSLGSGPEAFF.

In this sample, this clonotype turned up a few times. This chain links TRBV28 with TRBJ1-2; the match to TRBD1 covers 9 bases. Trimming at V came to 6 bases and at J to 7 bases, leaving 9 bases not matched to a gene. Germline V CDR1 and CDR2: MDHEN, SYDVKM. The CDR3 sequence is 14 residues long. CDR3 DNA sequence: TGTGCCAGCAGAAAGACCGGGACAGGGCTTGGCTACACCTTC. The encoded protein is CASRKTGTGLGYTF.

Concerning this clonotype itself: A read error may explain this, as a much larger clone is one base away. The CDR3 loop is CASSLAGGFETQFF. CDR3 nucleotides: TGTGCCAGCAGCCTAGCGGGAGGATTTGAGACCCAGTTCTTC. This chain connects TRBV4-2 to TRBJ2-1; 10 bases line up with TRBD2. Per the germline V gene, CDR1 is LGHNA and CDR2 is YNFKEQ. The CDR3 totals 14 residues. V dropped 4 bases and J dropped 13; count of bases not matched to a gene: 10.

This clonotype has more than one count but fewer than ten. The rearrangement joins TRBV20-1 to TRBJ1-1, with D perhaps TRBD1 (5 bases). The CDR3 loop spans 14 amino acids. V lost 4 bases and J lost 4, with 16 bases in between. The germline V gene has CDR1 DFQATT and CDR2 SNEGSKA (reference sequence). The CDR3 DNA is TGCAGTGCTATTGATGGGGGGGTTGTCACTGAAGCTTTCTTT. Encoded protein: CSAIDGGVVTEAFF.

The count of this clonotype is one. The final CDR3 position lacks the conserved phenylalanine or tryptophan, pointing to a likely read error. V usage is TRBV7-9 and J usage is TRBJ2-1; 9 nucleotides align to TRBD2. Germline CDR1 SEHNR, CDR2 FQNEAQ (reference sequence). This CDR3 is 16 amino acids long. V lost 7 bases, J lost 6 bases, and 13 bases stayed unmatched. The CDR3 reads CASILGAGGPGNEQFS. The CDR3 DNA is TGTGCCAGCATCCTGGGGGCGGGAGGGCCAGGCAATGAGCAGTTCTCC.

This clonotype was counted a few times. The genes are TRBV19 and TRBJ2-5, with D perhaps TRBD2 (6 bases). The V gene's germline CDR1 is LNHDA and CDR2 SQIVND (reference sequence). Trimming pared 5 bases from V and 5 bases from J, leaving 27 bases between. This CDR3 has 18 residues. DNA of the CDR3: TGTGCCAGTAGTTCGGAGGGGAGTGGAGGGTTCACTTCGGAGACCCAGTACTTC. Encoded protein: CASSSEGSGGFTSETQYF.

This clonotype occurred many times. Here the CDR3 reads CASTPVVNTEAFF. CDR3 DNA sequence: TGTGCCAGCACCCCGGTAGTGAACACTGAAGCTTTCTTT. This chain joins TRBV2 and TRBJ1-1; D is ambiguous. The CDR3 spans 13 residues. The germline V gene encodes CDR1 SNHLY and CDR2 FYNNEI. V was pared by 7 bases and J by 0 bases, with 9 bases between.

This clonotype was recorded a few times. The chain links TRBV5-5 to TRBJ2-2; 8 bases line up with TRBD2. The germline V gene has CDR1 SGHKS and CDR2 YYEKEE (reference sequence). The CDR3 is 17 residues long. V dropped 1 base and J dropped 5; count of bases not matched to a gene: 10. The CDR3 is CASSLRGRAGDTGELFF. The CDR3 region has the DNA TGTGCCAGCAGCTTGCGAGGACGAGCGGGAGATACCGGGGAGCTGTTTTTT.

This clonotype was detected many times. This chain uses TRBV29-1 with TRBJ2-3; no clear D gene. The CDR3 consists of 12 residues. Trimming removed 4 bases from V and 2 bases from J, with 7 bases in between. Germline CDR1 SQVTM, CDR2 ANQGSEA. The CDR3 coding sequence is TGCAGCGTTGGGTTTACCACAGATACGCAGTATTTT. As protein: CSVGFTTDTQYF.

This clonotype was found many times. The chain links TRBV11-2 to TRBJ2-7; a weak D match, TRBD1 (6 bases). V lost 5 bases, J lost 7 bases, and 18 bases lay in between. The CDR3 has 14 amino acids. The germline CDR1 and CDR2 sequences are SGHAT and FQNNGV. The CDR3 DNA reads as TGTGCCAGCAGCCCGCCGGGACACTCTAAGGAGCAGTACTTC. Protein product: CASSPPGHSKEQYF.

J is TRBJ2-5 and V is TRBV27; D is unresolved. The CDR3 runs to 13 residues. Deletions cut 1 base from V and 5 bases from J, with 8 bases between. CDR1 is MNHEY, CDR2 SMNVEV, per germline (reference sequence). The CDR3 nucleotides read TGTGCCAGCAGTTTATATCCCCTGGAGACCCAGTACTTC. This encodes CASSLYPLETQYF.

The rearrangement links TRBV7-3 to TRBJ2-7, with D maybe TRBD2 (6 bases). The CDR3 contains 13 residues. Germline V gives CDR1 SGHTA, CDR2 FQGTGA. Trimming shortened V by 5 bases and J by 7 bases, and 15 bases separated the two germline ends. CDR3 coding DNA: TGTGCCAGCAGCGCCTTTAAGGAGGGGGAGCAGTACTTC. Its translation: CASSAFKEGEQYF. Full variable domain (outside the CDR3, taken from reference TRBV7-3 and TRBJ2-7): GAGVSQTPSNKVTEKGKYVELRCDPISGHTALYWYRQSLGQGPEFLIYFQGTGAADDSGLPNDRFFAVRPEGSVSTLKIQRTERGDSAVYLCASSAFKEGEQYFGPGTRLTVT.

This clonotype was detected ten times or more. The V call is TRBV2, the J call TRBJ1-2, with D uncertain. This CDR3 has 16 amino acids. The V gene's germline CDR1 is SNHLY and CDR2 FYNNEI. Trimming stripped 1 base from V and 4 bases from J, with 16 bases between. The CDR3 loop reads CASSEGSPGYGYGYTF. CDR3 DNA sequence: TGTGCCAGCAGTGAAGGATCTCCGGGGTACGGCTATGGCTACACCTTC.

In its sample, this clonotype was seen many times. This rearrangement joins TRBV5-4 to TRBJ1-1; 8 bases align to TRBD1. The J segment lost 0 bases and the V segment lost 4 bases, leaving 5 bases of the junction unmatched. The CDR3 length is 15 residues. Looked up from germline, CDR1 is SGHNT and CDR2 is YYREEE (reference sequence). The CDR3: CASSLGQGMNTEAFF. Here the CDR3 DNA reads TGTGCCAGCAGCCTCGGACAGGGAATGAACACTGAAGCTTTCTTT.

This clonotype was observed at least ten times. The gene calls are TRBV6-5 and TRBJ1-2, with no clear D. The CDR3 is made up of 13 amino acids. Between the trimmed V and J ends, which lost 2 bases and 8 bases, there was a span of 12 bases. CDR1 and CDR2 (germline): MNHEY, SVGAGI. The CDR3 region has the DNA TGTGCCAGCAGTTACAGGGTCGGTTCCGGCTACACCTTC. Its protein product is CASSYRVGSGYTF.

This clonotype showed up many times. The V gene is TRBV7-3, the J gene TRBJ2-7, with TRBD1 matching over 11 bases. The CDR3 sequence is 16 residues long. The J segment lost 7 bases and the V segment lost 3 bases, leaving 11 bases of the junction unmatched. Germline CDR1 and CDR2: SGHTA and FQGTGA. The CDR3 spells CASSFYAGTGGLEQYF. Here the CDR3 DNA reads TGTGCCAGCAGCTTCTACGCCGGGACAGGGGGTTTGGAGCAGTACTTC.

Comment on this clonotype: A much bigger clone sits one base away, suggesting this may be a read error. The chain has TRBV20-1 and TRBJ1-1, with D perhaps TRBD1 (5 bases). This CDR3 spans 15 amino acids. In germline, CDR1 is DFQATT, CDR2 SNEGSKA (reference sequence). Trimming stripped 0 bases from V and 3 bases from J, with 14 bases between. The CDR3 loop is CSARDPLGGYTEAFF. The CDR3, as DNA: TGCAGTGCTAGAGACCCCTTGGGGGGGTACACTGAAGCTTTCTTT.

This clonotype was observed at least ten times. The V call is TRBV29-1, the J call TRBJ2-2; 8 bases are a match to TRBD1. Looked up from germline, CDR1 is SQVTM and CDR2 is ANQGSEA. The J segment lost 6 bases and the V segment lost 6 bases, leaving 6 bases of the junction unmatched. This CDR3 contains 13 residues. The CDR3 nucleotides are TGCAGCGTGGCTAAACAGGGGGCCGGGGAGCTGTTTTTT. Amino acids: CSVAKQGAGELFF.

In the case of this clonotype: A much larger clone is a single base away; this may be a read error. The CDR3, as DNA: TGTGCCAGCGGCCAATGGAGAGGAGAAGACGAGCAGTACTTC. Protein product: CASGQWRGEDEQYF. The chain employs TRBV7-2 and TRBJ2-7, with D hard to call. The V gene's germline CDR1 is SGHTA and CDR2 FQGNSA. Trimming shortened V by 8 bases and J by 5 bases, and 19 bases separated the two germline ends. This CDR3 spans 14 amino acids.

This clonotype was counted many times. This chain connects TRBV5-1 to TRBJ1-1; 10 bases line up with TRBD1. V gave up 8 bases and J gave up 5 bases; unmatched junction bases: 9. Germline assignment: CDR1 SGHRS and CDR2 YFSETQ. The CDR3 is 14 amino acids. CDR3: CASTLGTGDTEAFF. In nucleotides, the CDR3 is TGCGCCAGTACTCTCGGGACAGGGGATACTGAAGCTTTCTTT.

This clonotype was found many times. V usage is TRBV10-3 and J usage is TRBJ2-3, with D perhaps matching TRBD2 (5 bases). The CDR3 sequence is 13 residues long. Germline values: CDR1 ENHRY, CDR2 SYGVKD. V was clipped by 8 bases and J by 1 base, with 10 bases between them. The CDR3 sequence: CAIGLSGTDTQYF. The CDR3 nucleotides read TGTGCCATCGGACTCAGCGGCACAGATACGCAGTATTTT.

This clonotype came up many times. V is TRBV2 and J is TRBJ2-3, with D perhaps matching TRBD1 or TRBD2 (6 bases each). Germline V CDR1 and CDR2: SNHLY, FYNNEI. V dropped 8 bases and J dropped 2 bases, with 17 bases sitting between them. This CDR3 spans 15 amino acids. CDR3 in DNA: TGTGCCAGCTTCGGAGGGGACAACCCCACAGATACGCAGTATTTT. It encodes CASFGGDNPTDTQYF.

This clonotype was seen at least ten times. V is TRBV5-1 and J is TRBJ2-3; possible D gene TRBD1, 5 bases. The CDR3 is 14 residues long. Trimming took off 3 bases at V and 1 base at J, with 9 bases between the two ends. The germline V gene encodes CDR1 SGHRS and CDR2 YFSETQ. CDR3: CASSSLGGTDTQYF. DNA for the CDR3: TGCGCCAGCAGCTCGTTAGGGGGCACAGATACGCAGTATTTT. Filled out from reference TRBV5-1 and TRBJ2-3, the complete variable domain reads KAGVTQTPRYLIKTRGQQVTLSCSPISGHRSVSWYQQTPGQGLQFLFEYFSETQRNKGNFPGRFSGRQFSNSRSEMNVSTLELGDSALYLCASSSLGGTDTQYFGPGTRLTVL.

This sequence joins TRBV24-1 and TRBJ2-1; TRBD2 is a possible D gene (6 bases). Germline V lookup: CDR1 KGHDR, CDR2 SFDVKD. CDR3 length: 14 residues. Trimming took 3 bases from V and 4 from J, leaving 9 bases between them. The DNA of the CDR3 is TGTGCCACCAGTGATCGCGGGATGTACAATGAGCAGTTCTTC. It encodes CATSDRGMYNEQFF.

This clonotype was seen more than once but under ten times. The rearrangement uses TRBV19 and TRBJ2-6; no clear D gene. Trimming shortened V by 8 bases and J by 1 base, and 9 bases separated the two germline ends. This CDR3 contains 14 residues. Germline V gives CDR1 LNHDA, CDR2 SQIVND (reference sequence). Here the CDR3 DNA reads TGTGCCAGTTCCCAAATATCTGGGGCCAACGTCCTGACTTTC. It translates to CASSQISGANVLTF.

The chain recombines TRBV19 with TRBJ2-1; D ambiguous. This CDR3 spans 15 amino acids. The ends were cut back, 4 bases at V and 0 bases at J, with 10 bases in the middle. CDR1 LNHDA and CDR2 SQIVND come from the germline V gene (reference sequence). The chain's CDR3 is CASSTRTNSYNEQFF. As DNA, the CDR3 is TGTGCCAGTAGTACTAGGACCAACTCCTACAATGAGCAGTTCTTC.

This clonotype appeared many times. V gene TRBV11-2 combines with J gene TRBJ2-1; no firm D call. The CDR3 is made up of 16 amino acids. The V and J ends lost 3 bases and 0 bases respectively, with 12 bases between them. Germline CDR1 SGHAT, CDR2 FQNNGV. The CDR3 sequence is CASSFPTWSSYNEQFF. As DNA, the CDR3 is TGTGCCAGCAGCTTCCCCACATGGAGCTCCTACAATGAGCAGTTCTTC.

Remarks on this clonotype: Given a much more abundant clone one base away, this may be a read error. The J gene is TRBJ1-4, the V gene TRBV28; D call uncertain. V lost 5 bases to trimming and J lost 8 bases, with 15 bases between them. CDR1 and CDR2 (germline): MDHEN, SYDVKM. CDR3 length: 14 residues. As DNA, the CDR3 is TGTGCCAGCAGTCGACGCGGCTCCGGGGAAAAACTGTTTTTT. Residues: CASSRRGSGEKLFF.